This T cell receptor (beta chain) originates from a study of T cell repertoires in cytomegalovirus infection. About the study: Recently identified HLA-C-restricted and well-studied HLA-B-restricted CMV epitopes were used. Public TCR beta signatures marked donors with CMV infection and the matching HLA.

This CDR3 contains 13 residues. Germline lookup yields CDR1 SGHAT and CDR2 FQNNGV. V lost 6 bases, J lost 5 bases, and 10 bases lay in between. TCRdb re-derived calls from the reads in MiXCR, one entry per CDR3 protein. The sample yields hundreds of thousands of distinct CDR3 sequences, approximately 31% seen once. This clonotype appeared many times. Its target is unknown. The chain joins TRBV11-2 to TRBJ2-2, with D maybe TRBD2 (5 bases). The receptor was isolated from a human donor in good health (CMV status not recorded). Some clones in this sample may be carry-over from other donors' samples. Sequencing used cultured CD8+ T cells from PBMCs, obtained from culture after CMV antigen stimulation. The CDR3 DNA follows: TGTGCCAGCAGTAGGACTGTGACCGGGGAGCTGTTTTTT. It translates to CASSRTVTGELFF.